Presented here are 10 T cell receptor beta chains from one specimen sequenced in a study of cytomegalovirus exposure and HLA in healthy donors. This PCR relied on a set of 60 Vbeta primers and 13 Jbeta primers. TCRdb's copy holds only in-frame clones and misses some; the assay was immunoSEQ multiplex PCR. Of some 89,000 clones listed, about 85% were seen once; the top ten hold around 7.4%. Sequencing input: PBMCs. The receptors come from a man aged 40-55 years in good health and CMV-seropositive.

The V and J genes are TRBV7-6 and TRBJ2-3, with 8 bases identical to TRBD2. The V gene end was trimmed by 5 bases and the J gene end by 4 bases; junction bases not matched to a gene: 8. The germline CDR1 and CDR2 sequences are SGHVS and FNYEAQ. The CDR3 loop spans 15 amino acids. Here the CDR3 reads CASSLWGTSPDTQYF. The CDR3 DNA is TGTGCCAGCAGCCTGTGGGGGACTAGTCCAGATACGCAGTATTTT. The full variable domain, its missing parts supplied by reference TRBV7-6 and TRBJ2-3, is GAGVSQSPRYKVTKRGQDVALRCDPISGHVSLYWYRQALGQGPEFLTYFNYEAQQDKSGLPNDRFSAERPEGSISTLTIQRTEQRDSAMYRCASSLWGTSPDTQYFGPGTRLTVL.

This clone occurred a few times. The CDR3 region is CAWSGGGPGEQYF. CDR3 nucleotide sequence: TGTGCCTGGAGTGGCGGGGGGCCAGGGGAGCAGTACTTC. The rearrangement joins TRBV30 to TRBJ2-7, with 8 bases aligning to TRBD2. This CDR3 has 13 amino acids. V gave up 1 base and J gave up 7 bases; unmatched junction bases: 6. The germline CDR1 and CDR2 sequences are GTSNPN and SVGIG (reference sequence). Full variable domain (rest looked up from reference TRBV30 and TRBJ2-7): SQTIHQWPATLVQPVGSPLSLECTVEGTSNPNLYWYRQAAGRGLQLLFYSVGIGQISSEVPQNLSASRPQDRQFILSSKKLLLSDSGFYLCAWSGGGPGEQYFGPGTRLTVT.

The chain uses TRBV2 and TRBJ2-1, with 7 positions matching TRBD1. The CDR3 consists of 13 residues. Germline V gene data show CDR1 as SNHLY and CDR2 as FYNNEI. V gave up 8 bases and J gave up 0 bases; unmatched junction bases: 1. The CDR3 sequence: CASRDSSYNEQFF. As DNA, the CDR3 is TGTGCCAGCCGGGACAGCTCCTACAATGAGCAGTTCTTC.

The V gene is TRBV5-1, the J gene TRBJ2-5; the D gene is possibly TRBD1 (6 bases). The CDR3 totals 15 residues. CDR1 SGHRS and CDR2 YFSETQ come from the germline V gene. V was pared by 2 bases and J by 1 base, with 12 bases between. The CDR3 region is CASSFQQGPQETQYF. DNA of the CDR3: TGCGCCAGCAGCTTCCAACAGGGCCCCCAAGAGACCCAGTACTTC.

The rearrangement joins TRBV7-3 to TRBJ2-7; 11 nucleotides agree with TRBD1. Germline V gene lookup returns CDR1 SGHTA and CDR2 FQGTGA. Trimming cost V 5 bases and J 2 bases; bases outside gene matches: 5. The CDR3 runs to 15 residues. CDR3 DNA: TGTGCCAGCAGCGCCGGGACAGGGGGTCCCTACGAGCAGTACTTC. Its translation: CASSAGTGGPYEQYF.

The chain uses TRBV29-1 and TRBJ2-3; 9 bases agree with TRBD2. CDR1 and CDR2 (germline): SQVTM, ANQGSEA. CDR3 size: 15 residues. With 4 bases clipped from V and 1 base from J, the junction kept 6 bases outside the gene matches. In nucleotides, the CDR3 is TGCAGCGTTGTTGGCGGGGGGGCTGGCACAGATACGCAGTATTTT. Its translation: CSVVGGGAGTDTQYF.

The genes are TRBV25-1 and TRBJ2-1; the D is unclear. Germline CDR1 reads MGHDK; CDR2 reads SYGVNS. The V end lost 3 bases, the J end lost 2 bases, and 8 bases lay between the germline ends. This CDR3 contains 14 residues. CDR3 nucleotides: TGTGCCAGCAGTGATAGTGTAACCTACAATGAGCAGTTCTTC. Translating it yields CASSDSVTYNEQFF.

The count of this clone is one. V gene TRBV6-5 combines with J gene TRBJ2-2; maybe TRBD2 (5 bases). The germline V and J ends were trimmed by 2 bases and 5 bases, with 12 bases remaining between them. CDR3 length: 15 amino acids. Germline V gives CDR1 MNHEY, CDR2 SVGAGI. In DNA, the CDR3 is TGTGCCAGCAGTTACGCGCGGGCTAGAACCGGGGAGCTGTTTTTT. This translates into CASSYARARTGELFF.

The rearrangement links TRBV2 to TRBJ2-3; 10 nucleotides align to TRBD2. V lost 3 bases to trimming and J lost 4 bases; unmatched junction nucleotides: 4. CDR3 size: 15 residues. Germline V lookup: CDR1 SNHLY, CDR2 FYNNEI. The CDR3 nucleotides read TGTGCCAGCAGTGACAGGCTAGCGGGAGCAGATACGCAGTATTTT. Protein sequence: CASSDRLAGADTQYF.

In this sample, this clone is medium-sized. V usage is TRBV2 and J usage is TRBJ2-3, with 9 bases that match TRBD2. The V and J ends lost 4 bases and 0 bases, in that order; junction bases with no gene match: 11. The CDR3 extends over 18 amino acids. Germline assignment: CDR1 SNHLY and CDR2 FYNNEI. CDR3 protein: CASSGDRSGGPSTDTQYF. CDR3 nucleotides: TGTGCCAGCAGTGGGGACAGAAGCGGGGGGCCCAGCACAGATACGCAGTATTTT.